This TCR beta chain originates from a study of T cells in Graves' hyperthyroidism and ophthalmopathy. This clonotype occurred a few times. V dropped 3 bases and J dropped 10 bases, with 10 bases sitting between them. The CDR3 contains 13 residues. Germline V gene data show CDR1 as MGHRA and CDR2 as YSYEKL. Amplification of TCR beta CDR3 regions used RNA as the template. TCR CDR3 underwent first-round RT-PCR with the HTBI primer set. TCRdb ran MiXCR on the multiplex PCR reads and lists one entry per CDR3 protein. This repertoire shows 600,000 to 650,000 distinct CDR3 sequences, roughly 16% found once; its top ten account for 3% to 4%. Stability of Graves' hyperthyroidism was defined as absent ophthalmopathy progression within 18 months.

The sequencing sample was made of blood. This rearrangement joins TRBV4-1 to TRBJ1-6; D is undetermined. The origin of this receptor is a woman in her 30s with Graves' hyperthyroidism. This CDR3 reads CASSHGTPSPLHF. In DNA form, the CDR3 reads TGCGCCAGCAGCCACGGAACACCCTCACCCCTCCACTTT.